Below are 12 T cell receptor beta chains sequenced from a single sample in a study of human T cells and chemical hapten exposure. Described time point: patch test 2, 6 weeks after DPC sensitization. Treatment: therapeutic diphenylcyclopropenone sensitization with weekly scalp DPC. From the RACE reads, TCRdb called clonotypes with MiXCR, one entry per CDR3 protein. The profile shows approximately 89,000 distinct CDR3 sequences, approximately 10% of them singletons. The sample was whole blood, taken in connection with sensitization to the hapten diphenylcyclopropenone (DPC). The receptors come from a woman in her 30s with alopecia areata. Some clones in this sample may be carry-over from other donors' samples.

This clonotype has at least ten counts. J is TRBJ2-3 and V is TRBV7-3, with a weak D call TRBD2 (5 bases). CDR3 size: 15 residues. Germline values: CDR1 SGHTA, CDR2 FQGTGA. V dropped 0 bases and J dropped 6 bases, with 13 bases sitting between them. CDR3 DNA: TGTGCCAGCAGCTTAACGGCTCTAGCTAGGGATACGCAGTATTTT. Residues: CASSLTALARDTQYF. Together with reference TRBV7-3 and TRBJ2-3, the CDR3 gives the full variable domain: GAGVSQTPSNKVTEKGKYVELRCDPISGHTALYWYRQSLGQGPEFLIYFQGTGAADDSGLPNDRFFAVRPEGSVSTLKIQRTERGDSAVYLCASSLTALARDTQYFGPGTRLTVL.

This clonotype was seen at least ten times. The chain carries TRBV3-1 and TRBJ2-1, with a weak D call TRBD1 (6 bases). The CDR3 runs to 16 residues. Per the germline V gene, CDR1 is LGHDT and CDR2 is YNNKEL (reference sequence). The V and J ends lost 1 base and 7 bases respectively, with 17 bases between them. CDR3 loop: CASSQGGLARGNEQFF. The DNA of the CDR3 is TGTGCCAGCAGCCAAGGGGGGCTAGCCCGTGGAAATGAGCAGTTCTTC.

This clonotype was counted many times. The V and J genes are TRBV24-1 and TRBJ1-1; a possible D gene is TRBD1 (6 bases). Trimming stripped 3 bases from V and 4 bases from J, with 8 bases between. CDR3 length equals 13 residues. Germline V lookup: CDR1 KGHDR, CDR2 SFDVKD. The CDR3 DNA follows: TGTGCCACCAGTGATACAGGGTTCACTGAAGCTTTCTTT. Translated: CATSDTGFTEAFF.

The chain is built from TRBV11-3 and TRBJ1-6, with 9 bases identical to TRBD1. This CDR3 is built from 19 residues. Germline V CDR1 and CDR2: SGHNT, YENEEA. Unmatched junction bases numbered 6, after V lost 0 bases and J lost 0 bases. The CDR3 DNA reads as TGTGCCAGCAGCTTAGAGACCGGGACAGGGAGCTCCTATAATTCACCCCTCCACTTT. Residues: CASSLETGTGSSYNSPLHF.

This clonotype has ten or more counts. The CDR3 loop reads CASSQGTGVGNTIYF. The CDR3 region has the DNA TGCGCCAGCAGCCAAGGGACAGGGGTCGGAAACACCATATATTTT. This chain joins TRBV4-3 and TRBJ1-3; TRBD1 agrees at 9 bases. This CDR3 comprises 15 residues. Losses at the gene ends were 1 base for V and 4 bases for J; bases not matched to a gene: 2. Germline V gene lookup returns CDR1 LGHNA and CDR2 YSLEER.

This clonotype has at least ten counts. The chain links TRBV5-1 to TRBJ2-2; no reliable D call. Between the trimmed V and J ends, which lost 1 base and 0 bases, there was a span of 7 bases. CDR1 is SGHRS and CDR2 is YFSETQ in the germline V gene. The CDR3 has 15 amino acids. Written as DNA, the CDR3 is TGCGCCAGCAGCTTGAGAGTCTCGAACACCGGGGAGCTGTTTTTT. Its translation is CASSLRVSNTGELFF.

Ten or more counts support this clonotype. The chain recombines TRBV20-1 with TRBJ1-4, with D possibly matching TRBD1 (6 bases). The CDR3 loop spans 15 amino acids. Trimming cost V 0 bases and J 1 base, with 9 bases left between them. Germline V gene sequence: CDR1 DFQATT, CDR2 SNEGSKA (reference sequence). The CDR3 DNA follows: TGCAGTGCTAGAGATACAGGGCGAACTAATGAAAAACTGTTTTTT. Its protein product is CSARDTGRTNEKLFF.

V and J are TRBV7-2 and TRBJ2-5; D perhaps matches TRBD2 (5 bases). Germline loops: CDR1 SGHTA, CDR2 FQGNSA. The length of the CDR3 is 15 residues. The germline V and J ends were trimmed by 5 bases and 1 base, with 14 bases remaining between them. The CDR3 bases are TGTGCCAGCAGCCCCCTGACCGGGGTCCAAGAGACCCAGTACTTC. This codes for CASSPLTGVQETQYF.

Many counts were recorded for this clonotype. This rearrangement joins TRBV4-3 to TRBJ2-1; D is unclear. The CDR3 contains 14 residues. The germline V and J ends were trimmed by 0 bases and 4 bases, with 7 bases remaining between them. Germline V CDR1 and CDR2: LGHNA, YSLEER. CDR3 DNA sequence: TGCGCCAGCAGCCAAGATTGGCAGTACAATGAGCAGTTCTTC. Translated: CASSQDWQYNEQFF.

This clonotype appeared a single time. V gene TRBV2 combines with J gene TRBJ1-2; 8 bases match TRBD1. The CDR3 sequence is 13 residues long. Germline V gene data show CDR1 as SNHLY and CDR2 as FYNNEI. V dropped 6 bases and J dropped 5; count of bases not matched to a gene: 5. The CDR3 nucleotides are TGTGCCAGCAGCGGGGGGACAGGTTATGGCTACACCTTC. This translates into CASSGGTGYGYTF. Drawing the rest from reference TRBV2 and TRBJ1-2, the complete variable domain is EPEVTQTPSHQVTQMGQEVILRCVPISNHLYFYWYRQILGQKVEFLVSFYNNEISEKSEIFDDQFSVERPDGSNFTLKIRSTKLEDSAMYFCASSGGTGYGYTFGSGTRLTVV.

This clonotype was seen ten or more times. The rearrangement uses TRBV29-1 and TRBJ1-1; D possibly corresponds to TRBD1 (6 bases). This CDR3 has 13 amino acids. Germline V gene sequence: CDR1 SQVTM, CDR2 ANQGSEA. The ends were cut back, 4 bases at V and 4 bases at J, with 13 bases in the middle. The CDR3 region is CSVGRQAATEAFF. The CDR3 nucleotides are TGCAGCGTTGGTAGACAGGCGGCCACTGAAGCTTTCTTT. Variable domain in full (rest from reference TRBV29-1 and TRBJ1-1): SAVISQKPSRDICQRGTSLTIQCQVDSQVTMMFWYRQQPGQSLTLIATANQGSEATYESGFVIDKFPISRPNLTFSTLTVSNMSPEDSSIYLCSVGRQAATEAFFGQGTRLTVV.

This clonotype was observed a handful of times. The V gene is TRBV14, the J gene TRBJ2-5; a possible D gene is TRBD2 (6 bases). Germline V CDR1 and CDR2: SGHDN, FVKESK. The CDR3 loop spans 12 amino acids. The V end was cut by 1 base, the J end by 9 bases, with 9 bases between. CDR3 sequence reads: CASSQGGGSQYF. DNA of the CDR3: TGTGCCAGCAGCCAAGGTGGAGGGTCCCAGTACTTC.